The 16 T cell receptor beta chains given below trace back to one sample, sequenced in a study of read filtering for tumor transcriptome and immune sequencing. The library was built from around 380 ng RNA with molecular barcoded adaptors for alpha/delta and beta/gamma chains. One entry per CDR3 protein, called by TCRdb with MiXCR from the reads. The sample contains about 22,000 distinct CDR3 sequences, roughly 13% of which appear only once. Sequencing used a population of CD138-negative cells sorted from bone marrow. The receptors originated from a donor aged 40 or older with multiple myeloma.

This clonotype was seen ten or more times. This chain connects TRBV20-1 to TRBJ2-1; 8 bases agree with TRBD2. This CDR3 is built from 14 residues. Germline CDR1 and CDR2: DFQATT and SNEGSKA (reference sequence). Trimming took 6 bases from V and 4 from J; bases not matched to a gene: 8. The CDR3 bases are TGCAGTGCACGGACTAGCTCGGGTTACAATGAGCAGTTCTTC. Translating it yields CSARTSSGYNEQFF.

About this clonotype itself: A much more abundant neighbour one base away suggests this may be a read error. The chain is built from TRBV29-1 and TRBJ1-1, with a tentative D call TRBD1 (5 bases). Germline V lookup: CDR1 SQVTM, CDR2 ANQGSEA. Deletions cut 3 bases from V and 5 bases from J, with 19 bases between. The CDR3 runs to 15 residues. The CDR3 is CSVDEGRAGETEAFF. CDR3 sequence (DNA): TGCAGCGTTGACGAGGGGAGGGCCGGCGAGACTGAAGCTTTCTTT.

This clonotype was seen at least ten times. The rearrangement uses TRBV5-1 and TRBJ2-7, with 10 bases identical to TRBD1. The V segment lost 3 bases and the J segment 4 bases; nucleotides outside the gene matches: 4. This CDR3 spans 14 amino acids. The germline gives CDR1 SGHRS, CDR2 YFSETQ. The CDR3 sequence is CASSSGTGVYEQYF. The CDR3 DNA reads TGCGCCAGCAGCTCCGGGACAGGGGTGTACGAGCAGTACTTC.

A note on this clonotype: This likely reflects a read error, since a far larger clone is one base away. The V call is TRBV10-3, the J call TRBJ2-1; D may be TRBD2 (5 bases). In germline, CDR1 is ENHRY, CDR2 SYGVKD. CDR3 length: 11 amino acids. As DNA, the CDR3 is TGCGCCGGCAGCTTGGCGGGTGAGCAGTTCTTC. Translation gives CAGSLAGEQFF.

This clonotype has just a few counts. Given a much more abundant clone one base away, this may be a read error. This CDR3 fails to terminate in the conserved phenylalanine or tryptophan, so it likely reflects a read error. The V call is TRBV7-9, the J call TRBJ2-1, with D possibly being TRBD2 (6 bases). CDR3 size: 14 residues. In germline, CDR1 is SEHNR, CDR2 FQNEAQ (reference sequence). Trimming took 1 base from V and 9 from J, leaving 13 bases between them. CDR3 sequence reads: CASSLGGISAEQFL. The CDR3 nucleotides are TGTGCCAGCAGCTTAGGCGGGATCTCGGCTGAGCAGTTCTTA.

In this sample, this clonotype turned up a few times. This may be a read error: a much more frequent sequence differs by one nucleotide. V and J are TRBV28 and TRBJ2-1; TRBD2 matches 11 bases. Germline CDR1 and CDR2: MDHEN and SYDVKM. After removal of 6 bases from V and 3 bases from J, the junction contained 4 bases not matched to a gene. CDR3 length: 15 residues. CDR3 loop: CASSTGTSGYNEQFF. CDR3 DNA sequence: TGTGCCAGCAGCACCGGGACTAGCGGCTACAATGAGCAGTTCTTC.

Ten or more counts support this clonotype. V gene TRBV5-1 combines with J gene TRBJ2-3; D is uncertain. The CDR3 totals 14 residues. CDR1 and CDR2 (germline): SGHRS, YFSETQ. Deletions cut 2 bases from V and 2 bases from J, with 9 bases between. The CDR3: CASSLRVATDTQYF. DNA of the CDR3: TGCGCCAGCAGCTTACGGGTTGCCACAGATACGCAGTATTTT.

This clonotype was seen ten or more times. This sequence joins TRBV9 and TRBJ2-1, with D possibly being TRBD1 (6 bases). V lost 0 bases and J 6 bases, leaving 10 bases between the germline ends. The CDR3 consists of 14 residues. Germline CDR1 reads SGDLS; CDR2 reads YYNGEE. The CDR3 DNA follows: TGTGCCAGCAGCGTAGCCCTGGACAGCAATGAGCAGTTCTTC. Amino acid sequence: CASSVALDSNEQFF. Complete variable domain (other parts from reference TRBV9 and TRBJ2-1): DSGVTQTPKHLITATGQRVTLRCSPRSGDLSVYWYQQSLDQGLQFLIQYYNGEERAKGNILERFSAQQFPDLHSELNLSSLELGDSALYFCASSVALDSNEQFFGPGTRLTVL.

This clonotype was counted a few times. The V call is TRBV6-6, the J call TRBJ2-5, with 11 positions matching TRBD1. This CDR3 has 17 amino acids. Trimming cost V 4 bases and J 4 bases; bases outside gene matches: 11. The germline CDR1 and CDR2 sequences are MNHNY and SVGAGI (reference sequence). CDR3 region: CASSCPGTGGRRETQYF. The CDR3, as DNA: TGTGCCAGCAGTTGTCCCGGGACAGGGGGTCGACGAGAGACCCAGTACTTC.

This clonotype came up a few times. The V and J genes are TRBV19 and TRBJ1-2; the match to TRBD1 covers 10 bases. Trimming removed 5 bases from V and 7 bases from J; junction bases left unmatched: 7. This CDR3 is built from 14 residues. Germline-derived CDR1 and CDR2 are LNHDA and SQIVND (reference sequence). This CDR3 reads CASSGTGASSGYTF. CDR3 DNA sequence: TGTGCCAGTAGTGGGACAGGGGCATCCTCTGGCTACACCTTC.

This clonotype counts as medium-sized. The chain carries TRBV28 and TRBJ2-1; D is ambiguous. This CDR3 has 12 residues. Germline CDR1 reads MDHEN; CDR2 reads SYDVKM. V was clipped by 6 bases and J by 7 bases, with 10 bases between them. CDR3 region: CASSATWNEQFF. The CDR3, as DNA: TGTGCCAGCAGCGCAACCTGGAATGAGCAGTTCTTC.

In its sample, this clonotype was seen many times. The rearrangement uses TRBV29-1 and TRBJ2-2; the match to TRBD1 covers 8 bases. The germline V gene encodes CDR1 SQVTM and CDR2 ANQGSEA. The CDR3 runs 14 residues. V shed 7 bases, J shed 0 bases, and the junction held 4 bases outside the gene matches. The CDR3 DNA reads TGCAGCGGGAAACAGGGGGCGAACACCGGGGAGCTGTTTTTT. Its translation is CSGKQGANTGELFF.

In this sample, this clonotype turned up many times. The V and J genes are TRBV20-1 and TRBJ2-7, with D possibly matching TRBD1 (6 bases). This CDR3 has 15 amino acids. The germline gives CDR1 DFQATT, CDR2 SNEGSKA (reference sequence). V was shortened by 6 bases and J by 2 bases, with 20 bases between the two germline ends. CDR3 residues: CSAKVYRVSTYEQYF. CDR3 DNA: TGCAGTGCGAAGGTGTACAGGGTATCCACCTACGAGCAGTACTTC.

In this sample, this clonotype turned up many times. The chain is built from TRBV20-1 and TRBJ2-1, with TRBD2 identical over 13 bases. Germline V gene data show CDR1 as DFQATT and CDR2 as SNEGSKA (reference sequence). Trimming removed 7 bases from V and 1 base from J; junction bases left unmatched: 4. This CDR3 spans 15 amino acids. CDR3 protein: CSGRGLAGSYNEQFF. Written as DNA, the CDR3 is TGCAGTGGGAGGGGACTAGCGGGATCCTACAATGAGCAGTTCTTC.

This clonotype was observed many times. V usage is TRBV20-1 and J usage is TRBJ2-7; no definite D call. CDR3 length equals 11 residues. The germline V and J ends were trimmed by 4 bases and 3 bases, with 7 bases remaining between them. Per the germline V gene, CDR1 is DFQATT and CDR2 is SNEGSKA (reference sequence). CDR3 region: CSANEYYEQYF. CDR3 in DNA: TGCAGTGCTAACGAATACTACGAGCAGTACTTC.

Comments on this clonotype: A much bigger clone sits one base away, suggesting this may be a read error. The gene calls are TRBV18 and TRBJ1-1; TRBD1 aligns across 7 bases. V gave up 5 bases and J gave up 4 bases; unmatched junction bases: 7. This CDR3 region has 14 residues. Germline values: CDR1 KGHSH, CDR2 LQKENI. CDR3 sequence (DNA): TGTGCCAGCTCAGCCGACAGGGCCAGCACTGAAGCTTTCTTT. This sequence encodes CASSADRASTEAFF.